The 28 T cell receptor beta chains listed next were all sequenced from one sample in a study of T cells after yellow fever vaccination. TCRdb recomputed calls from the 5' RACE reads with MiXCR, one row per CDR3 protein. The sample lists under 250,000 distinct CDR3 sequences, about 7% occurring once. Sequences were derived from CD4+ T cells sorted from PBMCs, sampled 15 days after the yellow fever booster vaccination. These receptors were taken from a man between 25 and 39 years old who received the YFV17D yellow fever vaccine.

This clonotype has more than one count but fewer than ten. The chain is built from TRBV4-3 and TRBJ2-5; D unclear. Trimming took 0 bases from V and 7 from J, leaving 18 bases between them. The CDR3 consists of 16 residues. Germline values: CDR1 LGHNA, CDR2 YSLEER. CDR3 sequence (DNA): TGCGCCAGCAGCCAAGATCGGTCCGCACAACTGGGGACCCAGTACTTC. Translated, it gives CASSQDRSAQLGTQYF.

CDR3 sequence reads: CSAPTGLLDTDTQYF. CDR3 nucleotide sequence: TGCAGTGCCCCGACGGGACTATTAGACACAGATACGCAGTATTTT. V usage is TRBV20-1 and J usage is TRBJ2-3; 7 bases are a match to TRBD2. CDR1 and CDR2 from the germline V gene are DFQATT and SNEGSKA (reference sequence). The trim removed 6 bases at V and 2 bases at J, leaving 11 bases unmatched. The CDR3 covers 15 residues.

The genes are TRBV10-3 and TRBJ2-7; 11 positions agree with TRBD1. The V and J ends lost 4 bases and 3 bases, in that order; junction bases with no gene match: 5. The CDR3 is made up of 15 amino acids. Looked up from germline, CDR1 is ENHRY and CDR2 is SYGVKD. The DNA of the CDR3 is TGTGCCATCAGTGTCGGACAGGGGGCCTTCTACGAGCAGTACTTC. This codes for CAISVGQGAFYEQYF.

This sequence joins TRBV4-1 and TRBJ1-2; 8 positions agree with TRBD1. The J segment lost 1 base and the V segment lost 4 bases, leaving 5 bases of the junction unmatched. This CDR3 has 15 residues. Germline CDR1 reads MGHRA; CDR2 reads YSYEKL. This CDR3 is CASSRLDRDNYGYTF. For the CDR3, the DNA is TGCGCCAGCAGCCGGCTGGACAGGGATAACTATGGCTACACCTTC.

This clonotype came up a few times. The chain couples TRBV25-1 to TRBJ2-7; a possible D gene is TRBD1 (5 bases). V lost 8 bases to trimming and J lost 12 bases, with 20 bases between them. Germline V CDR1 and CDR2: MGHDK, SYGVNS. This CDR3 is built from 12 residues. For the CDR3, the DNA is TGTGCCAGCCAAGTAACAGGCCAAGGGTGGTACTTC. It encodes CASQVTGQGWYF.

In this sample, this clonotype turned up a few times. The chain carries TRBV19 and TRBJ1-5; D remains unclear. The CDR3 contains 13 residues. Germline V CDR1 and CDR2: LNHDA, SQIVND (reference sequence). V lost 5 bases, J lost 12 bases, and 17 bases lay in between. CDR3 sequence reads: CASSPEYGQNQHF. The CDR3 coding sequence is TGTGCCAGTAGTCCTGAGTACGGGCAGAACCAGCATTTT. The full variable domain, its missing parts supplied by reference TRBV19 and TRBJ1-5, is DGGITQSPKYLFRKEGQNVTLSCEQNLNHDAMYWYRQDPGQGLRLIYYSQIVNDFQKGDIAEGYSVSREKKESFPLTVTSAQKNPTAFYLCASSPEYGQNQHFGDGTRLSIL.

The CDR3 protein is CAWSVRGQVGNQPQHF. The CDR3 region has the DNA TGTGCCTGGAGTGTACGGGGACAGGTAGGCAATCAGCCCCAGCATTTT. This chain connects TRBV30 to TRBJ1-5; 8 nucleotides match TRBD1. V lost 0 bases and J lost 2; bases outside the gene matches: 6. CDR3 length: 16 residues. Germline V gene lookup returns CDR1 GTSNPN and CDR2 SVGIG (reference sequence).

This clonotype was counted at least ten times. V gene TRBV28 combines with J gene TRBJ2-2; 9 nucleotides align to TRBD1. Germline V gene sequence: CDR1 MDHEN, CDR2 SYDVKM. This CDR3 comprises 18 residues. V lost 6 bases, J lost 2 bases, and 13 bases stayed unmatched. The CDR3 loop reads CASSPPLGQGINTGELFF. The CDR3 bases are TGTGCCAGCAGCCCCCCGTTAGGACAGGGGATTAACACCGGGGAGCTGTTTTTT.

This clonotype was counted only a few times. The chain combines TRBV15 with TRBJ2-2; D gene uncertain. The V gene lost 2 bases and the J gene lost 2 bases, with 9 bases spanning the gap. CDR1 is LNHNV and CDR2 is YYDKDF in the germline V gene (reference sequence). The CDR3 has 15 residues. CDR3 bases: TGTGCCACCAGCAGACGCGATAAAAACACCGGGGAGCTGTTTTTT. Protein product: CATSRRDKNTGELFF. The variable domain in full, completed from reference TRBV15 and TRBJ2-2, reads DAMVIQNPRYQVTQFGKPVTLSCSQTLNHNVMYWYQQKSSQAPKLLFHYYDKDFNNEADTPDNFQSRRPNTSFCFLDIRSPGLGDTAMYLCATSRRDKNTGELFFGEGSRLTVL.

This clonotype has a handful of counts. The chain uses TRBV7-6 and TRBJ2-1; 8 nucleotides align to TRBD1. V lost 7 bases to trimming and J lost 8 bases; unmatched junction nucleotides: 7. Germline V gene data show CDR1 as SGHVS and CDR2 as FNYEAQ. The CDR3 totals 13 residues. The CDR3 DNA sequence: TGTGCCAGCACAGGGGGCGCGATAGATGAGCAGTTCTTC. As protein: CASTGGAIDEQFF.

The chain employs TRBV7-9 and TRBJ2-1; no firm D call. Germline-derived CDR1 and CDR2 are SEHNR and FQNEAQ (reference sequence). The CDR3 contains 15 residues. Trimming cost V 3 bases and J 4 bases, with 13 bases left between them. The CDR3 loop reads CASSFGVLTYNEQFF. CDR3 nucleotide sequence: TGTGCCAGCAGCTTTGGAGTGCTAACTTACAATGAGCAGTTCTTC.

This clonotype has a handful of counts. CDR3 in DNA: TGTGCCAGCAGCGCAGAAACAGGAGCCACAGATACGCAGTATTTT. This gives the protein CASSAETGATDTQYF. V usage is TRBV9 and J usage is TRBJ2-3; TRBD1 is a possible D gene (5 bases). With 3 bases removed from V and 2 bases from J, the gap between germline ends came to 13 bases. CDR3 length: 15 residues. CDR1 is SGDLS, CDR2 YYNGEE, per germline. Variable domain in full (rest from reference TRBV9 and TRBJ2-3): DSGVTQTPKHLITATGQRVTLRCSPRSGDLSVYWYQQSLDQGLQFLIQYYNGEERAKGNILERFSAQQFPDLHSELNLSSLELGDSALYFCASSAETGATDTQYFGPGTRLTVL.

Many counts were recorded for this clonotype. This chain connects TRBV6-5 to TRBJ1-6; tentatively, D is TRBD1 (5 bases). Trimming took 2 bases from V and 9 from J, leaving 14 bases between them. The germline gives CDR1 MNHEY, CDR2 SVGAGI. The CDR3 length is 15 residues. The CDR3 is CASSYPTSQGSPLHF. The CDR3 nucleotides read TGTGCCAGCAGTTACCCGACATCCCAGGGTTCACCCCTCCACTTT.

This clonotype turned up a few times. In nucleotides, the CDR3 is TGTGCCAGCAGCTTATTCAGGGGTGACCCCTACGAGCAGTACTTC. Amino acids: CASSLFRGDPYEQYF. The chain combines TRBV7-8 with TRBJ2-7; D perhaps matches TRBD1 (6 bases). Germline V gives CDR1 SGHVS, CDR2 FQNEAQ. V was trimmed by 2 bases and J by 2 bases, leaving 13 bases between them. The CDR3 totals 15 residues.

This rearrangement joins TRBV7-8 to TRBJ1-2, with 8 bases lining up with TRBD1. Per germline, CDR1 SGHVS and CDR2 FQNEAQ. V lost 2 bases and J lost 6; bases outside the gene matches: 2. The CDR3 spans 13 residues. CDR3 residues: CASSLRTGNGYTF. CDR3 bases: TGTGCCAGCAGCTTAAGGACAGGGAATGGCTACACCTTC.

This rearrangement joins TRBV29-1 to TRBJ2-1; D might be TRBD2 (5 bases). Trimming cost V 6 bases and J 8 bases, with 14 bases left between them. From germline, CDR1 is SQVTM and CDR2 ANQGSEA. CDR3 length equals 12 residues. The CDR3 protein is CSVTSLAHEQFF. CDR3 bases: TGCAGCGTGACAAGTCTAGCCCATGAGCAGTTCTTC.

A few counts support this clonotype. V usage is TRBV7-2 and J usage is TRBJ2-7; the D is unclear. The germline V and J ends were trimmed by 0 bases and 6 bases, with 12 bases remaining between them. The CDR3 totals 14 residues. Germline assignment: CDR1 SGHTA and CDR2 FQGNSA. CDR3 DNA sequence: TGTGCCAGCAGCTTAGCAATAAGTGTGGGCGAGCAGTACTTC. Its translation: CASSLAISVGEQYF.

This clonotype has a handful of counts. The rearrangement links TRBV6-4 to TRBJ2-1, with 8 bases that match TRBD2. V lost 2 bases and J lost 1; bases outside the gene matches: 4. The CDR3 is 16 residues long. Per the germline V gene, CDR1 is MRHNA and CDR2 is SNTAGT. CDR3 protein: CASSDSSGKSYNEQFF. For the CDR3, the DNA is TGTGCCAGCAGTGACAGTAGCGGGAAGTCCTACAATGAGCAGTTCTTC.

This clonotype came up many times. V gene TRBV7-2 combines with J gene TRBJ2-7; D uncertain. V shed 4 bases and J shed 3 bases, with 10 bases lying between them. The CDR3 is 13 amino acids. Germline CDR1 and CDR2: SGHTA and FQGNSA. The CDR3 coding sequence is TGTGCCAGCAGCTCAAGCCAGCTCTACGAGCAGTACTTC. Translation: CASSSSQLYEQYF. The variable domain in full, with the rest retrieved from reference TRBV7-2 and TRBJ2-7, is GAGVSQSPSNKVTEKGKDVELRCDPISGHTALYWYRQSLGQGLEFLIYFQGNSAPDKSGLPSDRFSAERTGGSVSTLTIQRTQQEDSAVYLCASSSSQLYEQYFGPGTRLTVT.

This clonotype was counted only a few times. J is TRBJ2-7 and V is TRBV15; 7 bases align to TRBD1. CDR1 is LNHNV, CDR2 YYDKDF, per germline (reference sequence). Losses at the gene ends were 3 bases for V and 6 bases for J; bases not matched to a gene: 5. This CDR3 spans 13 amino acids. This CDR3 is CATSSGRGIEQYF. The CDR3 nucleotides are TGTGCCACCAGCAGCGGCAGGGGGATCGAGCAGTACTTC.

The V gene is TRBV15, the J gene TRBJ1-2; no definite D call. Germline CDR1 reads LNHNV; CDR2 reads YYDKDF (reference sequence). The CDR3 runs 14 residues. Trimming took off 6 bases at V and 4 bases at J, with 15 bases between the two ends. The CDR3 DNA sequence: TGTGCCACCAGATCCCCACGGGAGGTCTATGGCTACACCTTC. Translation gives CATRSPREVYGYTF.

In its sample, this clonotype was seen a few times. V gene TRBV5-1 combines with J gene TRBJ2-2; 8 bases agree with TRBD1. This CDR3 has 12 amino acids. Looked up from germline, CDR1 is SGHRS and CDR2 is YFSETQ. J gave up 6 bases and V 5 bases, and 0 bases lay outside the gene matches. As DNA, the CDR3 is TGCGCCAGCAGGGACAGGGCCGGGGAGCTGTTTTTT. Encoded protein: CASRDRAGELFF. The variable domain in full, completed from reference TRBV5-1 and TRBJ2-2, reads KAGVTQTPRYLIKTRGQQVTLSCSPISGHRSVSWYQQTPGQGLQFLFEYFSETQRNKGNFPGRFSGRQFSNSRSEMNVSTLELGDSALYLCASRDRAGELFFGEGSRLTVL.

Many counts were recorded for this clonotype. The rearrangement joins TRBV7-2 to TRBJ1-1; D gene uncertain. The germline V gene has CDR1 SGHTA and CDR2 FQGNSA. Deletions cut 1 base from V and 7 bases from J, with 10 bases between. The CDR3 runs 13 residues. The CDR3 region is CASSLGSRNEAFF. CDR3 in DNA: TGTGCCAGCAGCTTAGGGTCCAGGAATGAAGCTTTCTTT.

The table lists this clonotype with a few counts. The genes are TRBV20-1 and TRBJ2-3; D call uncertain. The germline CDR1 and CDR2 sequences are DFQATT and SNEGSKA (reference sequence). This CDR3 spans 12 amino acids. With 4 bases removed from V and 4 bases from J, the gap between germline ends came to 9 bases. The CDR3 spells CSANSRADTQYF. The DNA for the CDR3 is TGCAGTGCTAATTCTAGAGCAGATACGCAGTATTTT.

This clonotype was counted between two and nine times. This chain uses TRBV20-1 with TRBJ2-1; 14 bases match TRBD2. The length of the CDR3 is 18 residues. CDR1 is DFQATT, CDR2 SNEGSKA, per germline (reference sequence). Unmatched junction bases numbered 15, after V lost 4 bases and J lost 7 bases. In DNA, the CDR3 is TGCAGTGCTACGTCCGTGACTAGCGGGAGGGCCAATAGTAATGAGCAGTTCTTC. Its translation: CSATSVTSGRANSNEQFF.

This clonotype has just a few counts. The J gene is TRBJ2-7, the V gene TRBV20-1, with 11 bases identical to TRBD2. This CDR3 comprises 14 residues. Trimming took 3 bases from V and 4 from J; bases not matched to a gene: 5. CDR1 and CDR2 from the germline V gene are DFQATT and SNEGSKA (reference sequence). CDR3 sequence (DNA): TGCAGTGCTAGGTCCGGGACTAGCGGATACGAGCAGTACTTC. This sequence encodes CSARSGTSGYEQYF.

This sequence joins TRBV20-1 and TRBJ2-1; D uncertain. This CDR3 has 15 amino acids. CDR1 is DFQATT, CDR2 SNEGSKA, per germline (reference sequence). V was shortened by 0 bases and J by 1 base, with 10 bases between the two germline ends. The CDR3: CSARDQARSYNEQFF. CDR3 coding DNA: TGCAGTGCTAGAGATCAGGCTAGATCCTACAATGAGCAGTTCTTC.

This chain links TRBV11-2 with TRBJ1-6; 9 nucleotides align to TRBD1. The CDR3 runs to 18 residues. CDR1 is SGHAT, CDR2 FQNNGV, per germline. Unmatched junction bases numbered 10, after V lost 5 bases and J lost 2 bases. The CDR3 protein is CASSVWRDRVPYNSPLHF. The CDR3 nucleotides read TGTGCCAGCAGCGTATGGCGGGACAGGGTTCCCTATAATTCACCCCTCCACTTT. The full variable domain, rest sourced from reference TRBV11-2 and TRBJ1-6, is EAGVAQSPRYKIIEKRQSVAFWCNPISGHATLYWYQQILGQGPKLLIQFQNNGVVDDSQLPKDRFSAERLKGVDSTLKIQPAKLEDSAVYLCASSVWRDRVPYNSPLHFGNGTRLTVT.